This TCR beta chain stems from a study of radiation and T cells in renal cell carcinoma. Time point indicated: blood 4 weeks post-SBRT, at nephrectomy. Indicated treatment: 15 Gy SBRT to primary tumor, nephrectomy 4 weeks later. Only in-frame clones appear in the TCRdb table, and some are missing; sequencing was by immunoSEQ multiplex PCR. The sample has about 100,000 clones; 84% are singletons. The CDR3 consists of 11 residues. CDR1 WSHSY and CDR2 SAAADI come from the germline V gene. The V end lost 4 bases, the J end lost 6 bases, and 5 bases lay between the germline ends. The chain is built from TRBV10-2 and TRBJ2-3; D unclear. The source material was blood, sampled from a patient whose treatment included radiotherapy and nephrectomy. The source is a man aged 55-75 years with renal cell carcinoma. The CDR3 nucleotides read TGCGCCAGCAGTGCTCGGGATACGCAGTATTTT. The encoded protein is CASSARDTQYF.